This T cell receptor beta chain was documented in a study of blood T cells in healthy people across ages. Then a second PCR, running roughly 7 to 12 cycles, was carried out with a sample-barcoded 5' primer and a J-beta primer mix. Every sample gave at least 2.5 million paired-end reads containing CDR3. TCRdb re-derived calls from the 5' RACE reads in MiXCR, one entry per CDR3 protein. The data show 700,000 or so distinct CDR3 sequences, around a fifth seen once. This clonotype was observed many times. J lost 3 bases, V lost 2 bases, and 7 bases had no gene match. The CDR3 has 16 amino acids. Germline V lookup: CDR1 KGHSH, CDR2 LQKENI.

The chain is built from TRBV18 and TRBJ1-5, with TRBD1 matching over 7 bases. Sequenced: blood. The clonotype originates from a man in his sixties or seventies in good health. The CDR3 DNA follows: TGTGCCAGCTCACCAGTGGAGGGGGCTAACAATCAGCCCCAGCATTTT. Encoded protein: CASSPVEGANNQPQHF.